One sample yielded the 5 T cell receptor beta chains listed below, sequenced in a study of T cell changes during pregnancy in multiple sclerosis. Here immunoSEQ multiplex PCR was the method, and the copy in TCRdb shows in-frame clones only, minus some. This table holds approximately 25,000 clones, around nine tenths found once. Specimen: CD8+ T cells from peripheral blood mononuclear cells, collected in the first trimester of pregnancy. Source of these receptors: a female donor in good health, enrolled as a control in a pregnancy study.

This chain uses TRBV6-1 with TRBJ2-1; D is possibly TRBD2 (6 bases). V lost 3 bases and J 0 bases, leaving 9 bases between the germline ends. Germline CDR1 reads MNHNS; CDR2 reads SASEGT. This CDR3 contains 15 residues. The CDR3 spells CASSDVADSYNEQFF. CDR3 in DNA: TGTGCCAGCAGTGACGTAGCGGACTCCTACAATGAGCAGTTCTTC.

The chain carries TRBV7-8 and TRBJ2-1; D call uncertain. The CDR3 totals 14 residues. CDR1 SGHVS and CDR2 FQNEAQ come from the germline V gene. V was clipped by 6 bases and J by 1 base, with 10 bases between them. The CDR3 protein is CASRLENSYNEQFF. The CDR3 DNA is TGTGCCAGCAGATTGGAGAATTCCTACAATGAGCAGTTCTTC. Combining the CDR3 with reference TRBV7-8 and TRBJ2-1 gives the whole variable domain GAGVSQSPRYKVAKRGQDVALRCDPISGHVSLFWYQQALGQGPEFLTYFQNEAQLDKSGLPSDRFFAERPEGSVSTLKIQRTQQEDSAVYLCASRLENSYNEQFFGPGTRLTVL.

The CDR3 bases are TGTGCCAGCAGCGTAGGGGAGCAGCGCACAGATACGCAGTATTTT. It specifies CASSVGEQRTDTQYF. V gene TRBV9 combines with J gene TRBJ2-3, with D possibly matching TRBD2 (5 bases). The V end lost 0 bases, the J end lost 1 base, and 9 bases lay between the germline ends. This CDR3 contains 15 residues. The germline gives CDR1 SGDLS, CDR2 YYNGEE.

The chain has TRBV4-2 and TRBJ2-7, with a weak D call TRBD1 (5 bases). Between the trimmed V and J ends, which lost 2 bases and 1 base, there was a span of 18 bases. The CDR3 is 17 amino acids. Germline CDR1 LGHNA, CDR2 YNFKEQ. In DNA form, the CDR3 reads TGTGCCAGCAGCCAATGGTTAGCCGCATCAGGGTCCTACGAGCAGTACTTC. Its protein product is CASSQWLAASGSYEQYF.

The chain employs TRBV19 and TRBJ2-7; the D gene is possibly TRBD2 (6 bases). Per the germline V gene, CDR1 is LNHDA and CDR2 is SQIVND (reference sequence). The CDR3 has 15 residues. Deletions cut 5 bases from V and 5 bases from J, with 19 bases between. CDR3 residues: CASSSSTSPPDEQYF. For the CDR3, the DNA is TGTGCCAGTAGTTCGTCAACTAGCCCCCCGGACGAGCAGTACTTC.